This passage covers 5 T cell receptor beta chains from one sample sequenced in a study of T cell changes during pregnancy in multiple sclerosis. Generated by immunoSEQ multiplex PCR, the TCRdb table keeps only in-frame clones and is missing some. Counted here are 88,000 or so clones, about 91% occurring once; the ten biggest clones make up 2.5% to 3%. Source: peripheral blood, taken before pregnancy. These receptors all stem from a female donor with multiple sclerosis, enrolled in a pregnancy study.

The rearrangement uses TRBV7-3 and TRBJ2-5; possibly TRBD2 for D (6 bases). The CDR3 consists of 17 residues. The germline CDR1 and CDR2 sequences are SGHTA and FQGTGA. V lost 5 bases and J lost 5, with 24 bases in between. The CDR3 coding sequence is TGTGCCAGCAGCCCCGGATGGGGACTGCCCGAAAAGGAGACCCAGTACTTC. Translated: CASSPGWGLPEKETQYF.

The rearrangement links TRBV19 to TRBJ2-2; D not resolved. The CDR3 spans 14 residues. V gave up 4 bases and J gave up 1 base, with 7 bases separating them. The V gene's germline CDR1 is LNHDA and CDR2 SQIVND (reference sequence). This CDR3 reads CASSNFGNTGELFF. The CDR3 nucleotides are TGTGCCAGTAGTAATTTCGGGAACACCGGGGAGCTGTTTTTT.

The CDR3 nucleotides read TGTGCCAGTAGTATCTTAGGGACAGGGTCACTCGGGCGTCAAGAGACCCAGTACTTC. Translating it yields CASSILGTGSLGRQETQYF. V is TRBV19 and J is TRBJ2-5; 9 bases are shared with TRBD1. Looked up from germline, CDR1 is LNHDA and CDR2 is SQIVND (reference sequence). V was clipped by 3 bases and J by 2 bases; unmatched bases: 16. This CDR3 region has 19 residues.

This chain joins TRBV9 and TRBJ2-7; TRBD1 matches at 11 bases. Trimming took 4 bases from V and 7 from J; bases not matched to a gene: 7. This CDR3 comprises 14 residues. CDR1 and CDR2 from the germline V gene are SGDLS and YYNGEE. The CDR3 coding sequence is TGTGCCAGCAGCCCCAGGGACAGGGGGTGGGAGCAGTACTTC. Its translation is CASSPRDRGWEQYF. The variable domain in full, completed from reference TRBV9 and TRBJ2-7, reads DSGVTQTPKHLITATGQRVTLRCSPRSGDLSVYWYQQSLDQGLQFLIQYYNGEERAKGNILERFSAQQFPDLHSELNLSSLELGDSALYFCASSPRDRGWEQYFGPGTRLTVT.

This chain links TRBV5-1 with TRBJ1-1; TRBD1 might be the D (5 bases). This CDR3 comprises 11 residues. Trimming pared 5 bases from V and 10 bases from J, leaving 12 bases between. CDR1 and CDR2 (germline): SGHRS, YFSETQ. The CDR3 spells CASRSLGRAFF. The CDR3 bases are TGCGCCAGCAGAAGTCTGGGGCGAGCTTTCTTT.